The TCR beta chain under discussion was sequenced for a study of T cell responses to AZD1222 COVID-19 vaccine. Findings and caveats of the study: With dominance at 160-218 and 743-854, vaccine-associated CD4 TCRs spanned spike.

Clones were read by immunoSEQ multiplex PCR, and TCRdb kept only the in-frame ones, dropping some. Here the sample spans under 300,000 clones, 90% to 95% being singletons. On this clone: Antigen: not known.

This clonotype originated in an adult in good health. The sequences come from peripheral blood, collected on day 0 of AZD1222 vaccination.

This chain's CDR3 is CASSRLAGSSNEQFF. The DNA for the CDR3 is TGTGCCAGCAGCCGACTAGCGGGGAGCTCCAATGAGCAGTTCTTC. The gene calls are TRBV7-6 and TRBJ2-1; 11 nucleotides line up with TRBD2. Trimming cost V 5 bases and J 6 bases; bases outside gene matches: 6. Germline values: CDR1 SGHVS, CDR2 FNYEAQ. CDR3 length: 15 amino acids.